This T cell receptor (beta chain) was captured by sequencing in a study of T cell repertoires in cytomegalovirus infection. Study in general: From public TCR beta signatures came an indication of both CMV infection and matching HLA type.

The CDR3 runs 16 residues. Per the germline V gene, CDR1 is SGHTA and CDR2 is FQGNSA. V was clipped by 5 bases and J by 1 base; unmatched bases: 8. Regarding the study as a whole: CMV-specific TCR beta clonotypes restricted by HLA-C dominated the ex vivo response. Public TCR beta family frequency separated CMV-and-HLA carriers, including in an independent cohort.

TCRdb reprocessed the reads with MiXCR, giving one entry per CDR3 protein. The sample has a few hundred thousand distinct CDR3 sequences, more than 8% seen once. This clonotype showed up just a few times. The target antigen is unknown. The sample taken for sequencing was PBMCs. This sequence originates from a human donor in good health (CMV status not recorded). Some clones in this sample may be carry-over from other donors' samples. The chain employs TRBV7-2 and TRBJ2-3, with 8 bases lining up with TRBD2. The CDR3 loop is CASSRGWRGGTDTQYF. DNA for the CDR3: TGTGCCAGCAGCCGTGGGTGGCGGGGGGGCACAGATACGCAGTATTTT.